One sample yielded the 18 T cell receptor beta chains listed below, sequenced in a study of shared clonotypes between healthy human individuals. Positively selected for CCR7, the CD45RO-negative cells used as naive CD8 cells excluded terminally differentiated effector memory CD45RA+ cells. TCRdb's copy holds only in-frame clones and misses some; the assay was immunoSEQ multiplex PCR. The top ten clones hold more than 0.9% of a sample with under 2,000,000 clones, about 95% of them seen once. The sample comprised naive CD8+ T cells sorted from blood. All receptors come from a young man in good health.

Remarks on this clone: Different DNA sequences within this sample yield the same CDR3. The V and J genes are TRBV4-1 and TRBJ2-7, with TRBD2 matching over 15 bases. Germline loops: CDR1 MGHRA, CDR2 YSYEKL. The CDR3 is 16 residues long. V dropped 0 bases and J dropped 4; count of bases not matched to a gene: 1. CDR3 sequence (DNA): TGCGCCAGCAGCCAAGAAGGACTAGCGGGAGGGTACGAGCAGTACTTC. Protein product: CASSQEGLAGGYEQYF.

The CDR3 spells CASSDVFGAEVGQPQHF. In DNA form, the CDR3 reads TGTGCCAGCAGTGATGTGTTTGGGGCAGAAGTAGGTCAGCCCCAGCATTTT. The rearrangement uses TRBV6-1 and TRBJ1-5; perhaps TRBD1 as D (5 bases). The CDR3 totals 17 residues. Germline CDR1 reads MNHNS; CDR2 reads SASEGT. The ends were cut back, 3 bases at V and 6 bases at J, with 21 bases in the middle.

The chain couples TRBV7-6 to TRBJ2-1, with no clear D. This CDR3 is 14 amino acids long. With 1 base removed from V and 10 bases from J, the gap between germline ends came to 14 bases. Looked up from germline, CDR1 is SGHVS and CDR2 is FNYEAQ. The CDR3 loop is CASSLGGSRLEQFF. The CDR3 nucleotides read TGTGCCAGCAGCTTAGGTGGTTCCCGTTTGGAGCAGTTCTTC.

V gene TRBV13 combines with J gene TRBJ2-1; possibly TRBD1 for D (6 bases). CDR1 and CDR2 from the germline V gene are PRHDT and FYEKMQ (reference sequence). The CDR3 is made up of 15 amino acids. V lost 5 bases to trimming and J lost 5 bases, with 16 bases between them. DNA for the CDR3: TGTGCCAGCAGCCGTGCAGGGACACTTCACAATGAGCAGTTCTTC. Protein product: CASSRAGTLHNEQFF. The whole variable domain, filled in from reference TRBV13 and TRBJ2-1, reads AAGVIQSPRHLIKEKRETATLKCYPIPRHDTVYWYQQGPGQDPQFLISFYEKMQSDKGSIPDRFSAQQFSDYHSELNMSSLELGDSALYFCASSRAGTLHNEQFFGPGTRLTVL.

The chain links TRBV5-8 to TRBJ2-1, with 7 positions matching TRBD1. There are 15 residues in the CDR3. Germline trimming cut 0 bases from V and 7 bases from J; bases unmatched to any gene: 7. CDR1 SGHTS and CDR2 YDEGEE come from the germline V gene. The CDR3 sequence is CASSLAPLRGNEQFF. The CDR3 DNA sequence: TGTGCCAGCAGCTTGGCCCCCCTCAGGGGGAATGAGCAGTTCTTC.

The rearrangement joins TRBV5-1 to TRBJ2-1; D not certain. The CDR3 consists of 14 residues. In germline, CDR1 is SGHRS, CDR2 YFSETQ. V lost 3 bases to trimming and J lost 0 bases, with 7 bases between them. The CDR3 DNA reads TGCGCCAGCAGCTCCCAGGCCTCCTACAATGAGCAGTTCTTC. Its translation: CASSSQASYNEQFF.

The chain uses TRBV27 and TRBJ2-7, with 9 nucleotides matching TRBD1. The CDR3 runs to 16 residues. Germline V gene sequence: CDR1 MNHEY, CDR2 SMNVEV (reference sequence). V shed 2 bases and J 2 bases; nucleotides not matched to a gene: 7. The CDR3: CASSLGRGTGTYEQYF. The DNA for the CDR3 is TGTGCCAGCAGTTTAGGGCGGGGGACAGGGACCTACGAGCAGTACTTC.

This clone was picked up one time. The chain has TRBV19 and TRBJ1-5; possibly TRBD1 for D (6 bases). The CDR3 covers 16 residues. Trimming stripped 3 bases from V and 4 bases from J, with 16 bases between. Germline V gene sequence: CDR1 LNHDA, CDR2 SQIVND (reference sequence). The CDR3 DNA follows: TGTGCCAGTAGTATCCCTTCGGGACACCTTAATCAGCCCCAGCATTTT. Translation: CASSIPSGHLNQPQHF.

As concerns this clone: The same CDR3 is also encoded by other DNA sequences in this sample. The rearrangement uses TRBV7-2 and TRBJ2-1; D is unclear. CDR1 is SGHTA and CDR2 is FQGNSA in the germline V gene. This CDR3 comprises 13 residues. V lost 3 bases and J 7 bases, leaving 10 bases between the germline ends. CDR3 coding DNA: TGTGCCAGCAGCTTGGGTGGTTGGAATGAGCAGTTCTTC. This encodes CASSLGGWNEQFF.

V is TRBV5-1 and J is TRBJ2-7, with D hard to call. Germline values: CDR1 SGHRS, CDR2 YFSETQ. CDR3 length: 14 residues. Deletions cut 5 bases from V and 1 base from J, with 13 bases between. The CDR3 loop reads CASSDYGRSYEQYF. In DNA form, the CDR3 reads TGCGCCAGCAGTGATTACGGTCGGTCCTACGAGCAGTACTTC.

The J gene is TRBJ1-1, the V gene TRBV4-1; 11 bases align to TRBD1. The CDR3 has 16 residues. Trimming removed 2 bases from V and 3 bases from J; junction bases left unmatched: 5. Germline CDR1 and CDR2: MGHRA and YSYEKL. The CDR3, as DNA: TGCGCCAGCAGCCAACCCGGGACAGGGGGTGACACTGAAGCTTTCTTT. Residues: CASSQPGTGGDTEAFF.

V usage is TRBV13 and J usage is TRBJ1-1, with D unresolved. CDR3 length: 15 residues. Deletions cut 3 bases from V and 1 base from J, with 12 bases between. Germline CDR1 reads PRHDT; CDR2 reads FYEKMQ (reference sequence). The CDR3 reads CASSFPEAGNTEAFF. The CDR3 DNA sequence: TGTGCCAGCAGCTTCCCCGAAGCCGGGAACACTGAAGCTTTCTTT.

The chain recombines TRBV5-1 with TRBJ1-1; TRBD1 might be the D (6 bases). CDR1 is SGHRS and CDR2 is YFSETQ in the germline V gene. This CDR3 region has 14 residues. Trimming shortened V by 3 bases and J by 3 bases, and 12 bases separated the two germline ends. CDR3 coding DNA: TGCGCCAGCAGCTCGGTTCCAGGGGACACTGAAGCTTTCTTT. This sequence encodes CASSSVPGDTEAFF.

V usage is TRBV4-1 and J usage is TRBJ1-2; TRBD1 aligns across 8 bases. Germline V gene sequence: CDR1 MGHRA, CDR2 YSYEKL. V shed 0 bases, J shed 5 bases, and the junction held 11 bases outside the gene matches. The CDR3 sequence is 17 residues long. CDR3 sequence reads: CASSQDVAGGLGYGYTF. In DNA, the CDR3 is TGCGCCAGCAGCCAAGATGTGGCAGGGGGCTTGGGGTATGGCTACACCTTC.

V and J are TRBV4-2 and TRBJ1-1; possibly TRBD1 for D (5 bases). Deletions cut 1 base from V and 7 bases from J, with 10 bases between. The CDR3 consists of 13 residues. Germline V gives CDR1 LGHNA, CDR2 YNFKEQ. The CDR3 sequence: CASSQGVTDEAFF. CDR3 nucleotides: TGTGCCAGCAGCCAAGGAGTGACAGATGAAGCTTTCTTT.

The V call is TRBV25-1, the J call TRBJ1-6, with D uncertain. The CDR3 contains 13 residues. Germline V lookup: CDR1 MGHDK, CDR2 SYGVNS. V shed 2 bases and J shed 7 bases, with 6 bases lying between them. DNA for the CDR3: TGTGCCAGCAGTGAAGGAACAAATTCACCCCTCCACTTT. It codes for CASSEGTNSPLHF.

The chain combines TRBV13 with TRBJ2-7; D is ambiguous. The V gene lost 5 bases and the J gene lost 1 base, with 12 bases spanning the gap. This CDR3 has 14 residues. CDR1 PRHDT and CDR2 FYEKMQ come from the germline V gene (reference sequence). The CDR3 nucleotides are TGTGCCAGCAGCCCACCAGGTAATTCCTACGAGCAGTACTTC. It encodes CASSPPGNSYEQYF.

The J gene is TRBJ2-2, the V gene TRBV5-6, with 10 bases fitting TRBD2. Germline loops: CDR1 SGHDT, CDR2 YYEEEE. The CDR3 is 16 amino acids. V shed 0 bases, J shed 3 bases, and the junction held 2 bases outside the gene matches. CDR3 loop: CASSLASGRDTGELFF. CDR3 DNA: TGTGCCAGCAGCTTGGCTAGCGGGAGAGACACCGGGGAGCTGTTTTTT.